A selection of T cell receptor beta chains follows, all from one sample in a study of blood T cell repertoires in COVID-19. This table comes from immunoSEQ multiplex PCR, and its TCRdb copy is limited to in-frame clones, with some not included. The table includes fewer than 200,000 clones, approximately 88% detected once. The source material was PBMCs or T cells enriched from blood (not recorded which). The receptors here all came from a woman between 18 and 29 years old who had recovered from COVID-19. The CDR3 runs from the conserved cysteine through the conserved F or W. Not all rows give a size; the values are once, few, many and, for expanded clones, a class.

>TRBV9|TRBJ2-2|NA
CASSSRANTGELFF
>TRBV5-1|TRBJ1-1|NA
CASRRQANTEAFF
>TRBV5-5|TRBJ1-4|NA
CASSWEGQVNEKLFF
>TRBV7-9|TRBJ2-7|NA
CASSATGTGAPYEQYF
>TRBV10-2|TRBJ1-1|NA
CASSEARASLNTEAFF
>TRBV28|TRBJ1-2|NA
CAGRLSGSHYGYTF
>TRBV2|TRBJ1-1|once
CASSVPMDTLNTEAFF
>TRBV30|TRBJ1-1|NA
CAWSEQENTEAFF
>TRBV18|TRBJ2-6|once
CASSPRISGANVLTF
>TRBV7-8|TRBJ2-6|few
CASSLVGLDFSGANVLTF
>TRBV29-1|TRBJ1-2|NA
CSAGTGGATGYTF
>TRBV4-1|TRBJ2-5|once
CARSRSGGSGGETQYF
>TRBV4-2|TRBJ2-7|NA
CASSQRSGTGVTYEQYF
>TRBV21-1|TRBJ1-4|NA
CASSKDTGGNEKLFF
>TRBV7-9|TRBJ1-2|NA
CASSLPAGGEGYTF
>TRBV5-1|TRBJ1-5|NA
CASSFSVGRVDNNQPQHF
>TRBV28|TRBJ2-1|NA
CASSIPGTSSYNEQFF
>TRBV27|TRBJ1-5|NA
CASSLWQSRDQPQHF
>TRBV5-1|TRBJ1-4|NA
CASSLSGGNVANEKLFF
>TRBV27|TRBJ1-5|once
CASSLMGASNQPQHF
>TRBV4-2|TRBJ2-1|NA
CASSQKPVSPLNEQFF
>TRBV2|TRBJ2-1|NA
CASSLEGTSGKQFF
>TRBV5-1|TRBJ2-7|NA
CASSENSQRGEQYF
>TRBV9|TRBJ1-6|NA
CASSVSGGAARNSPLHF
>TRBV9|TRBJ1-3|NA
CASSVEGNSGNTIYF
>TRBV30|TRBJ1-2|NA
CACGRDFNYGYTF
>TRBV10-3|TRBJ2-3|once
CAISAHSQGTDTQYF
>TRBV28|TRBJ2-5|NA
CASTSGSAGEETQYF
>TRBV19|TRBJ1-1|once
CASSQDRAYTEAFF
>TRBV7-3|TRBJ2-7|NA
CASSLTSRYEQYF
>TRBV7-3|TRBJ2-7|NA
CASSLGGTSVYEQYF
>TRBV10-1|TRBJ1-1|few
CASTRQGNTEAFF
>TRBV7-2|TRBJ2-1|once
CASSQNGLAGDEQFF
>TRBV7-2|TRBJ2-7|NA
CASSLAVGLNYEQYF
>TRBV28|TRBJ1-2|NA
CASRLRGRRDYGYTF
>TRBV27|TRBJ1-6|NA
CASSFAPTTGAPLHF
>TRBV3-1/TRBV3-2|TRBJ2-1|NA
CASSPGTGSYNEQFF
>TRBV2|TRBJ1-3|NA
CASSVSQGALNTIYF
>TRBV7-9|TRBJ1-1|once
CASGRQGYTEAFF
>TRBV2|TRBJ1-5|once
CASSYREGSNQPQHF
>TRBV12-5|TRBJ1-5|NA
CASGHTEFGQPQHF
>TRBV19|TRBJ1-2|NA
CASSPPPGVHGYTF
>TRBV6-2/TRBV6-3|TRBJ2-5|NA
CASSSLQTRTSGEGSWETQYF
>TRBV7-9|TRBJ2-1|once
CASSLDAHYNEQFF
>TRBV6-2/TRBV6-3|TRBJ1-4|NA
CASSYMTGTGRKLFF
>TRBV20-1|TRBJ1-2|NA
CSAWLGDGYTF
>TRBV11-2|TRBJ2-5|NA
CASSSVGSGGERETQYF
>TRBV7-2|TRBJ1-2|few
CASSYQGQGADGYTF
>TRBV4-2|TRBJ1-2|NA
CASSQDGQGVEGYTF
>TRBV28|TRBJ1-2|NA
CASSPPTGSNYGYTF
>TRBV7-6|TRBJ1-1|NA
CASSPDGGTEAFF
>TRBV6-2/TRBV6-3|TRBJ2-3|NA
CASSPLWGAGWLDTQYF
>TRBV5-4|TRBJ2-7|NA
CASELGAAGAVNEQYF